This TCR beta chain came from a study of response to subunit inactivated influenza vaccine. One entry per CDR3 protein, called by TCRdb with MiXCR from the RT-PCR reads. This sample carries around 850,000 distinct CDR3 sequences, about 18% of them seen once, and the ten largest clones take under 13%. This clonotype was observed a handful of times. Its antigen is still unknown. Findings of the study overall: Seasonal influenza vaccination, on each occasion, was suggested by the authors to recruit few new T cells.

V was clipped by 5 bases and J by 3 bases, with 10 bases between them. CDR3 length: 13 residues. The clonotype comes from a man aged 45-65 years who received an inactivated influenza vaccine. Sequencing used PBMCs from blood, obtained 5 days after vaccination. This chain links TRBV12-3 or TRBV12-4 with TRBJ1-1; no clear D gene. The CDR3 protein is CASSPWMDTEAFF. In DNA, the CDR3 is TGTGCCAGCAGTCCCTGGATGGACACTGAAGCTTTCTTT.